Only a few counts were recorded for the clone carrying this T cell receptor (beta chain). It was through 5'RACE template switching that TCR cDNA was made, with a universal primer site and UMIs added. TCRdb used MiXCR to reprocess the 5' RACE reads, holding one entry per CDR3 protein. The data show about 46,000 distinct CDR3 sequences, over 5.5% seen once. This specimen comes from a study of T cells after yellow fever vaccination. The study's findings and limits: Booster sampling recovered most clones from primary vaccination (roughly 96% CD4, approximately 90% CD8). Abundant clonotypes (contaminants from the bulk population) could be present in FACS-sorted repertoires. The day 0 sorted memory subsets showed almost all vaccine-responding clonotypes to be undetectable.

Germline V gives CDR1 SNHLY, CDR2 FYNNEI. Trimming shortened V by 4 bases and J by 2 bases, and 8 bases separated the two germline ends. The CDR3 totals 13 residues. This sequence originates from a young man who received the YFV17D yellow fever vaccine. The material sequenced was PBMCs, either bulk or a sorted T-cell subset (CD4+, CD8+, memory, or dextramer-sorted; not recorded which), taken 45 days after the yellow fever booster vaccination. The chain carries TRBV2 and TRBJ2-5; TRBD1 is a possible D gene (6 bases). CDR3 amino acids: CASSGGPQETQYF. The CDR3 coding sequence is TGTGCCAGCAGTGGGGGGCCTCAAGAGACCCAGTACTTC.